The present T cell receptor beta chain was sequenced within a study of OX40 agonist ivuxolimab in advanced cancers. Data came from immunoSEQ multiplex PCR; TCRdb stores just in-frame clones and leaves some out. The table records approximately 80,000 clones, about nine tenths of them present only once. The germline V gene encodes CDR1 SGHDT and CDR2 YYEEEE. The CDR3 contains 17 residues. V dropped 0 bases and J dropped 5 bases, with 19 bases sitting between them. The clonotype originates from an adult with an advanced solid tumor such as melanoma, head and neck, liver or kidney cancer. The sequences come from CD4+ or CD8+ T cells sorted from blood, collected in a trial of the OX40 agonist ivuxolimab. The chain couples TRBV5-6 to TRBJ2-3; either TRBD1 or TRBD2 may supply D (5 bases each). As DNA, the CDR3 is TGTGCCAGCAGCTTGGTATCAGGGAGAGGGCTCGGAGATACGCAGTATTTT. Amino acid sequence: CASSLVSGRGLGDTQYF.